A selection of T cell receptor beta chains follows, all from one sample in a study of PD-L1 blockade in urothelial cancer. Only in-frame clones appear in the TCRdb table, and some are missing; sequencing was by immunoSEQ multiplex PCR. In the table there are around 100,000 clones, over 75% of which are singletons. Sequences were derived from PBMCs, sampled around atezolizumab (anti-PD-L1) treatment. All receptors derive from a man between 60 and 75 years old with urothelial cancer. Both conserved end residues are part of each CDR3. A D gene is named only where the DNA matches it firmly. Expanded clones are given a class, and other clones once, few, many or no size at all.

cdr3_aa: CASSGSRYEQYF
cdr3_nt: TGTGCCAGCAGCGGGAGTAGGTACGAGCAGTACTTC
v_call: TRBV28
d_call: -
clone_size: -
j_call: TRBJ2-7

cdr3_aa: CASSLGQGSYQETQYF
cdr3_nt: TGCGCCAGCAGCCTCGGACAGGGTTCCTACCAAGAGACCCAGTACTTC
v_call: TRBV5-1
d_call: TRBD1
clone_size: once
j_call: TRBJ2-5

cdr3_aa: CASSPGTGVYEQYF
cdr3_nt: TGTGCCAGCAGTCCCGGGACAGGGGTCTACGAGCAGTACTTC
v_call: TRBV28
d_call: TRBD1
clone_size: many
j_call: TRBJ2-7

cdr3_aa: CASGMPRNSGELFF
cdr3_nt: TGTGCTAGTGGTATGCCGAGGAATTCAGGGGAGCTGTTTTTT
v_call: TRBV12-5
d_call: -
clone_size: once
j_call: TRBJ2-2

cdr3_aa: CAISISANEKLFF
cdr3_nt: TGTGCCATCAGTATCTCAGCGAATGAAAAACTGTTTTTT
v_call: TRBV10-3
d_call: -
clone_size: -
j_call: TRBJ1-4

cdr3_aa: CASGDGGISGNTIYF
cdr3_nt: TGTGCCAGCGGTGACGGGGGGATTTCTGGAAACACCATATATTTT
v_call: TRBV7-9
d_call: -
clone_size: few
j_call: TRBJ1-3

cdr3_aa: CAAGTGSGDEQFF
cdr3_nt: TGTGCCGCCGGGACGGGATCGGGGGACGAGCAGTTCTTC
v_call: TRBV28
d_call: -
clone_size: -
j_call: TRBJ2-1

cdr3_aa: CASSDTRKQETQYF
cdr3_nt: TGTGCCAGCAGTGATACAAGAAAACAAGAGACCCAGTACTTC
v_call: TRBV2
d_call: -
clone_size: -
j_call: TRBJ2-5

cdr3_aa: CASSPGAGTGFGYEQFF
cdr3_nt: TGCGCCAGCAGCCCCGGCGCCGGGACAGGGTTTGGCTATGAGCAGTTCTTC
v_call: TRBV5-1
d_call: TRBD1
clone_size: -
j_call: TRBJ2-1

cdr3_aa: CASSLGTGRYEQYF
cdr3_nt: TGTGCCAGCAGTTTGGGGACAGGGCGGTACGAGCAGTACTTC
v_call: TRBV28
d_call: TRBD1
clone_size: -
j_call: TRBJ2-7

cdr3_aa: CASSIGDTGDTEAFF
cdr3_nt: TGTGCCAGTAGTATAGGAGACACAGGGGACACTGAAGCTTTCTTT
v_call: TRBV19
d_call: TRBD1
clone_size: -
j_call: TRBJ1-1

cdr3_aa: CASSLGEPEKLFF
cdr3_nt: TGCGCCAGCAGCTTGGGCGAGCCAGAAAAACTGTTTTTT
v_call: TRBV5-1
d_call: -
clone_size: -
j_call: TRBJ1-4

cdr3_aa: CASSIGAGEQFF
cdr3_nt: TGTGCCAGCAGTATAGGCGCGGGTGAGCAGTTCTTC
v_call: TRBV6-5
d_call: -
clone_size: -
j_call: TRBJ2-1